This T cell receptor beta chain stems from a study of T cells in Graves' hyperthyroidism and ophthalmopathy (dated by TCRdb to between 2018 and 2021). In terms of the full investigation: Peripheral blood samples were taken at initial diagnosis, before any treatment was given. TCR V-J signatures able to tell the groups apart were searched for in a discovery cohort of 95 or so patients, of whom roughly 42 had Graves' ophthalmopathy and some 60 had stable Graves' hyperthyroidism. Prospective prediction of ophthalmopathy was tested in an independent validation cohort of 18 to 20 hyperthyroidism patients and 17 patients who later progressed to ophthalmopathy. For training and testing, the roughly 100 patients in the discovery cohort were randomly divided in a 7:3 ratio. Thyroid tissue and blood T-cell repertoires from six Graves' hyperthyroidism patients were also compared in the study. Once sampling was done, hyperthyroidism patients were given methimazole at a starting dose of 30 mg daily, whereas ophthalmopathy patients were given high-dose intravenous methylprednisolone. TCR Vbeta CDR3 sequencing of approximately 140 peripheral blood samples (over 40 ophthalmopathy, approximately 80 hyperthyroidism and roughly 17 progressor patients) is reported in the paper. Paper-wide results and their limitations: In validation, the model predicted progression to ophthalmopathy with approximately 71% sensitivity and 72% to 85% specificity, a median of around 6.6 months before onset. Most expanded thyroid clonotypes (frequency above 0.001) were also detected in blood, suggesting blood repertoires may reflect thyroid immune responses. Ophthalmopathy was separated from stable hyperthyroidism by a 13 V-J signature model, with over 85% sensitivity and roughly 81% specificity obtained in cross-validation and 80%/75% obtained in testing. Sample size was not statistically predetermined, and blinding of investigators to group allocation was not performed.

The TCR beta CDR3 regions were amplified from RNA transcripts. For the first round of RT-PCR on the TCR CDR3, the HTBI primer set was used together with the Qiagen OneStep RT-PCR kit. The libraries were constructed in a second round of multiplex PCR and then size-selected and purified. Paired-end sequencing of the libraries was performed with 100 bp reads on an Illumina HiSeq2000. The published analysis was carried out like this. SOAPnuke was used to process the raw data, with reads discarded if the reads contained adapters or uncalled bases, had a mean Phred below 15, or lacked an exact constant-primer or identifier match. COPE v1.2.5 was used to merge high-quality paired reads, and clonotypes were defined as unique nucleotide sequences. Clonotypes were aligned to IMGT TRBV, TRBD and TRBJ reference segments using MiTCR v1.1. Only V-J combinations with frequency above 0.0001, covering about 99% of repertoires, were analysed. A TCS score was defined as the ratio of F50 (clonal expansion) to E x V (chaos), with BLOSUM62-based TCRdist applied between CDR3 peptides within each V-J. Welch's t-statistics and random forest reduced 514 V-J features to 10 to 15, which were used in a naive Bayes classifier (R e1071). Using fastp trimming at Q25 and MiXCR clonotype assembly, TCRdb reanalyzed the public sequencing data and kept in-frame beta chains. Each CDR3 protein gets just one entry, which takes the most common genes and DNA from the rows behind it. The authors' filters were not applied to this entry. The sample table contains about 480,000 distinct CDR3 sequences; only one count was recorded for 13% to 15% of them. The ten largest account for around 17% of the sample.

As regards this clonotype: This clone's antigen is unknown. No clone much larger than this one lies a single base away; base qualities are absent.

Stable Graves' hyperthyroidism was defined as the absence of progression to ophthalmopathy over 18 months of follow-up. The hyperthyroidism patients were between 18 and 65 years old and newly diagnosed, with a disease duration of less than 2 months. Exclusion was applied to patients with uncontrolled infections, other autoimmune diseases, pregnancy or lactation. Diagnoses relied on clinical symptoms, serum thyroxine and TRAb, thyroid ultrasound and orbital computed tomography. PBMCs were isolated from about 10 ml of fresh peripheral blood by Ficoll-Paque density gradient centrifugation. Total RNA was extracted with Trizol reagent, and quality was checked on an Agilent 2100 Bioanalyzer. The germline V gene encodes CDR1 SEHNR and CDR2 FQNEAQ (reference sequence). From the cysteine through the phenylalanine, the CDR3 covers 14 amino acids. The read is trimmed to its CDR3 DNA, 42 bases read in frame from base 1. V lost 0 bases and J lost 2 bases; the stretch between them is 7 bases long.

The sequence links TRBV7-9 to TRBJ1-2, and possibly TRBD1, on 5 matching bases. This TCR was recovered from a woman aged 18-29 years with Graves' hyperthyroidism. Sequencing used blood. The DNA reads TGTGCCAGCAGCTTAGCCAGGGACAACTATGGCTACACCTTC. It translates as CASSLARDNYGYTF.